A selection of T cell receptor beta chains follows, all from one sample in a study of blood T cell repertoires in COVID-19. Using immunoSEQ multiplex PCR, the repertoire was profiled, and TCRdb retains in-frame clones only, with some absent. This repertoire shows roughly 200,000 clones, approximately 90% found once; its top ten account for about 2.4%. The sample comprised PBMCs or T cells enriched from blood (not recorded which). Receptors originate from a woman aged 25 to 39 who had recovered from COVID-19. Each CDR3 is given with its conserved first and last residue. D genes are given only for firm matches.

j_call	v_call	d_call	cdr3_aa
TRBJ1-5	TRBV4-1	.	CASSQDLMGAFNQPQHF
TRBJ2-2	TRBV7-8	TRBD2	CASSLLSSGGLDGELFF
TRBJ2-5	TRBV13	TRBD1	CASSFNKDREETQYF
TRBJ1-1	TRBV5-1	.	CASSFMDEGNTEAFF
TRBJ1-6	TRBV11-2	.	CASSLDYPPLHF
TRBJ1-2	TRBV4-3	TRBD1	CASSQSQGAGGYTF
TRBJ2-5	TRBV4-3	TRBD1	CASSQDGTGETQYF
TRBJ1-2	TRBV3-1/TRBV3-2	.	CASSQNIYGYTF
TRBJ2-3	TRBV4-3	TRBD2	CASSQASAGGDTQYF
TRBJ1-1	TRBV27	.	CASSSYSQATTEAFF
TRBJ1-3	TRBV6-5	.	CASSYWRGSGNTIYF
TRBJ2-2	TRBV4-3	.	CASSLQGLDGELFF
TRBJ1-2	TRBV9	.	CASSIDSGFYGYTF
TRBJ2-1	TRBV9	TRBD2	CASSAAGGVSNEQFF
TRBJ2-6	TRBV7-3	TRBD1	CASSFIPGTDLAGANVLTF
TRBJ2-7	TRBV6-6	TRBD2	CASSYGAGGVYAQYF
TRBJ2-6	TRBV29-1	.	CSVEAGDFWPGANVLTF